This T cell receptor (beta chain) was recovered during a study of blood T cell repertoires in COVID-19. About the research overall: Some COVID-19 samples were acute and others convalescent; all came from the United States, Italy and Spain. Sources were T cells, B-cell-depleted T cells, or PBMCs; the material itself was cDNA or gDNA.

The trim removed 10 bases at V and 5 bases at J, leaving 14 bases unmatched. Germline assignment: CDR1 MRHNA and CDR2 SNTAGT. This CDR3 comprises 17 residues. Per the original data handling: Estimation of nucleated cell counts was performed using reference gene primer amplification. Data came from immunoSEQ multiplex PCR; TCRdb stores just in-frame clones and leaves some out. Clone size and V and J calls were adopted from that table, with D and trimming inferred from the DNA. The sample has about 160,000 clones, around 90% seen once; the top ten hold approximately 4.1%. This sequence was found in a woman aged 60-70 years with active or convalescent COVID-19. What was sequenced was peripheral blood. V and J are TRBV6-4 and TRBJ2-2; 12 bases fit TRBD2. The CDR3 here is CATPPGLAGLQTGELFF. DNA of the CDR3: TGTGCCACCCCCCCGGGACTAGCGGGCCTACAGACCGGGGAGCTGTTTTTT.